The 10 T cell receptor beta chains listed next were all sequenced from one sample in a study of control samples from healthy donors and cancer patients. Sequencing used immunoSEQ multiplex PCR; TCRdb keeps in-frame clones, though not all of them. The sample has about 55,000 clones; roughly 87% are singletons. The sequenced sample was blood. The receptors come from a man aged 50 to 59 in good health.

V and J are TRBV7-9 and TRBJ2-5, with 14 bases identical to TRBD2. With 2 bases clipped from V and 7 bases from J, the junction kept 6 bases outside the gene matches. The CDR3 contains 16 residues. Germline-derived CDR1 and CDR2 are SEHNR and FQNEAQ (reference sequence). CDR3 in DNA: TGTGCCAGCAGCTTATTGACTAGCGGGAGGGCAGGGACCCAGTACTTC. This gives the protein CASSLLTSGRAGTQYF. Full variable domain (remainder filled in from reference TRBV7-9 and TRBJ2-5): DTGVSQNPRHKITKRGQNVTFRCDPISEHNRLYWYRQTLGQGPEFLTYFQNEAQLEKSRLLSDRFSAERPKGSFSTLEIQRTEQGDSAMYLCASSLLTSGRAGTQYFGPGTRLLVL.

The chain recombines TRBV4-3 with TRBJ2-1, with no clear D. CDR3 length: 15 residues. CDR1 is LGHNA, CDR2 YSLEER, per germline. V gave up 3 bases and J gave up 3 bases, with 12 bases separating them. CDR3 protein: CASSHPGRSYNEQFF. Written as DNA, the CDR3 is TGCGCCAGCAGCCACCCAGGACGGAGCTACAATGAGCAGTTCTTC.

The sample holds a few counts of this clone. The genes are TRBV5-5 and TRBJ2-3; 8 bases are a match to TRBD2. CDR1 and CDR2 from the germline V gene are SGHKS and YYEKEE (reference sequence). Unmatched junction bases numbered 8, after V lost 5 bases and J lost 3 bases. The CDR3 is made up of 15 amino acids. CDR3 in DNA: TGTGCCAGCAGTTTTATATCTAGCGGGACAGATACGCAGTATTTT. This codes for CASSFISSGTDTQYF.

This clone was detected a few times. DNA for the CDR3: TGTGCCAGCAGCTTAACACCTACCTACGAGCAGTACTTC. This encodes CASSLTPTYEQYF. The chain recombines TRBV5-5 with TRBJ2-7; D not certain. Between the trimmed V and J ends, which lost 2 bases and 2 bases, there was a span of 8 bases. The CDR3 extends over 13 amino acids. Looked up from germline, CDR1 is SGHKS and CDR2 is YYEKEE (reference sequence).

A remark on this clone: The germline gene is not matched at one end of the junction; a read error may be the cause. The chain carries TRBV5-1 and TRBJ1-2; possible D gene TRBD1, 6 bases. Germline loops: CDR1 SGHRS, CDR2 YFSETQ. The CDR3 spans 13 residues. The CDR3 nucleotides read TGCGCCAGCAGCCCTCTGGGGACATCCGATCCCCACTTC. Protein product: CASSPLGTSDPHF.

This sequence joins TRBV7-9 and TRBJ1-4; D gene uncertain. Germline lookup yields CDR1 SEHNR and CDR2 FQNEAQ (reference sequence). The CDR3 loop spans 14 amino acids. V lost 5 bases to trimming and J lost 1 base, with 8 bases between them. CDR3 residues: CASSKGLTNEKLFF. For the CDR3, the DNA is TGTGCCAGCAGCAAAGGGTTAACTAATGAAAAACTGTTTTTT.

The chain combines TRBV18 with TRBJ2-7; TRBD1 aligns across 11 bases. Germline V gene lookup returns CDR1 KGHSH and CDR2 LQKENI. There are 16 residues in the CDR3. The V and J ends lost 4 bases and 6 bases, in that order; junction bases with no gene match: 11. DNA for the CDR3: TGTGCCAGCTCACGTTCCGTTTTGGGACAGGGGGGCGAGCAGTACTTC. Its translation: CASSRSVLGQGGEQYF.

The V gene is TRBV7-9, the J gene TRBJ2-6, with D perhaps matching TRBD1 (6 bases). Germline CDR1 reads SEHNR; CDR2 reads FQNEAQ (reference sequence). This CDR3 contains 16 residues. V was clipped by 0 bases and J by 0 bases, with 6 bases between them. CDR3 coding DNA: TGTGCCAGCAGCTTAGCAGGGGGCTCTGGGGCCAACGTCCTGACTTTC. Protein product: CASSLAGGSGANVLTF.

The V call is TRBV7-3, the J call TRBJ2-1; D possibly corresponds to TRBD1 (5 bases). V was trimmed by 2 bases and J by 8 bases, leaving 7 bases between them. The CDR3 extends over 12 amino acids. Germline values: CDR1 SGHTA, CDR2 FQGTGA. For the CDR3, the DNA is TGTGCCAGCAGCTTACAGGGCTATGAGCAGTTCTTC. It specifies CASSLQGYEQFF.

This clone was seen a few times. The V and J genes are TRBV2 and TRBJ1-1; perhaps TRBD1 as D (5 bases). This CDR3 has 14 amino acids. Trimming removed 2 bases from V and 9 bases from J, with 16 bases in between. CDR1 SNHLY and CDR2 FYNNEI come from the germline V gene. The CDR3 loop reads CASSELRGTPQAFF. CDR3 in DNA: TGTGCCAGCAGTGAACTTCGAGGGACCCCCCAAGCTTTCTTT.